This T cell receptor beta chain comes out of a study of cytomegalovirus exposure and HLA in healthy donors. Study-level background: Among roughly 180 million T cells, an earlier analysis found 95 million to 140 million unique TCR beta sequences. Study-wide findings and caveats: Beyond CMV serostatus, there was no information to go on about immune exposure. Researchers counted around 160 TCR beta chains as cytomegalovirus-associated.

Primers included in the PCR were 60 Vbeta and 13 Jbeta primers. Assay used: immunoSEQ multiplex PCR; TCRdb lists only in-frame clones, some missing. The sample lists roughly 100,000 clones, roughly a tenth occurring once. Per the germline V gene, CDR1 is GTSNPN and CDR2 is SVGIG (reference sequence). CDR3 length: 15 residues. V lost 3 bases to trimming and J lost 0 bases; unmatched junction nucleotides: 6. This clone turned up a few times. Its antigen is unknown. Sequenced material: PBMCs. The chain carries TRBV30 and TRBJ2-7; TRBD2 aligns across 9 bases. This clonotype was sampled from a man aged 40-49 years in good health and CMV-seropositive. For the CDR3, the DNA is TGTGCCTGGAGGTCTAGCGGGATGAGCTCCTACGAGCAGTACTTC. The encoded protein is CAWRSSGMSSYEQYF.